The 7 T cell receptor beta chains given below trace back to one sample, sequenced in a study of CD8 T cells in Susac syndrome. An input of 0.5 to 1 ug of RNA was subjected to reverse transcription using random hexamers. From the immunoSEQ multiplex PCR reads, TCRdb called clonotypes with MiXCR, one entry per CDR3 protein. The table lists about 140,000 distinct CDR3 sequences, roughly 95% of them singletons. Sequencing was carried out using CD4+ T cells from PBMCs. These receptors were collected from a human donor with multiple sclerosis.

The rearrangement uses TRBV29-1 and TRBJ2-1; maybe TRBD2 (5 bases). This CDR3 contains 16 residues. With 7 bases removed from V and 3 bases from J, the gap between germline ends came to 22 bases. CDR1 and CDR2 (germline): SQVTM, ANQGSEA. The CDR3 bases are TGCAGCGCACGCCTTCGGACTTTCCCCGTCTACAATGAGCAGTTCTTC. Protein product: CSARLRTFPVYNEQFF.

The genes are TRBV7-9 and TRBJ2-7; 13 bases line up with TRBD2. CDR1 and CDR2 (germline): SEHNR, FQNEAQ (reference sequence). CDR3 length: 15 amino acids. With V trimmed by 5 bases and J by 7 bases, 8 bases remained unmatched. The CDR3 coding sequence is TGTGCCAGCAGCACCGGACTAGCGGGAGCGCGGGAGCAGTACTTC. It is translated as CASSTGLAGAREQYF.

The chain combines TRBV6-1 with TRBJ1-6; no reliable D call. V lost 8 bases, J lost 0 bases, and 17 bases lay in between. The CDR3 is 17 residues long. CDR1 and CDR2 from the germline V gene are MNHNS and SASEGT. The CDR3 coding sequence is TGTGCCAGCCAATCCTATCGTGGGAGCTCCTATAATTCACCCCTCCACTTT. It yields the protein CASQSYRGSSYNSPLHF.

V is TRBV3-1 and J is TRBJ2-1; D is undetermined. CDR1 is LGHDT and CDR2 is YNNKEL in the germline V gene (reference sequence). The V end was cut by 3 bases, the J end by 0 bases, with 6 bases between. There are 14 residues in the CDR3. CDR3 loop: CASSQGSSYNEQFF. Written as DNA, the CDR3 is TGTGCCAGCAGCCAGGGTAGCTCCTACAATGAGCAGTTCTTC.

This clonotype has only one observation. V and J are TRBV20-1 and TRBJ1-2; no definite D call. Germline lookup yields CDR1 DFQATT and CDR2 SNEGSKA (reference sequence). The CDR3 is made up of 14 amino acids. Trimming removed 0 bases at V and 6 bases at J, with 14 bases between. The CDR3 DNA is TGCAGTGCTAGAGATTACGGGCGAGGCGATGGCTACACCTTC. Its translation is CSARDYGRGDGYTF.

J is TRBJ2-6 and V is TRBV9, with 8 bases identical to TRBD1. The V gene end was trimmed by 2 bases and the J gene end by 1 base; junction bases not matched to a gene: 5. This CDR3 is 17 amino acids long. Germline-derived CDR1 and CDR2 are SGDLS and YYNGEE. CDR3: CASSVDRGPSGANVLTF. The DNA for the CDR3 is TGTGCCAGCAGCGTTGACAGGGGACCTTCTGGGGCCAACGTCCTGACTTTC. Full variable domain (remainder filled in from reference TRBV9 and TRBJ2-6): DSGVTQTPKHLITATGQRVTLRCSPRSGDLSVYWYQQSLDQGLQFLIQYYNGEERAKGNILERFSAQQFPDLHSELNLSSLELGDSALYFCASSVDRGPSGANVLTFGAGSRLTVL.

The CDR3 DNA follows: TGCGCCAGCAGCTCAACGAAGACAGGGTATAACGAGCAGTACTTC. Protein: CASSSTKTGYNEQYF. The V call is TRBV5-1, the J call TRBJ2-7, with 7 bases matching TRBD1. Germline V lookup: CDR1 SGHRS, CDR2 YFSETQ. Trimming at V came to 3 bases and at J to 5 bases, leaving 11 bases not matched to a gene. CDR3 length: 15 amino acids. Combining the CDR3 with reference TRBV5-1 and TRBJ2-7 gives the whole variable domain KAGVTQTPRYLIKTRGQQVTLSCSPISGHRSVSWYQQTPGQGLQFLFEYFSETQRNKGNFPGRFSGRQFSNSRSEMNVSTLELGDSALYLCASSSTKTGYNEQYFGPGTRLTVT.